The 16 T cell receptor beta chains in this list originate from one sample, sequenced in a study of technical replicates of blood from a handful of donors. TCRdb's table, derived via immunoSEQ multiplex PCR, lists solely in-frame clones and lacks some. The sample lists 65,000 to 90,000 clones, around 94% seen once, with about 0.39% in the top ten. Sequencing was performed on T cells isolated from PBMCs. These TCRs come from a human donor in good health.

The chain has TRBV6-8 and TRBJ2-1; 10 nucleotides match TRBD2. The CDR3 is made up of 16 amino acids. The V segment lost 6 bases and the J segment 3 bases; nucleotides outside the gene matches: 8. Germline V CDR1 and CDR2: MNHGY, SAAAGT. This CDR3 reads CASRPSTSGYYNEQFF. CDR3 sequence (DNA): TGTGCCAGCAGGCCTTCGACTAGCGGGTACTACAATGAGCAGTTCTTC.

This sequence joins TRBV6-1 and TRBJ1-5; D might be TRBD1 (6 bases). Germline CDR1 is MNHNS and CDR2 is SASEGT. V lost 6 bases and J 1 base, leaving 13 bases between the germline ends. This CDR3 is built from 15 residues. The CDR3 protein is CASRLDRSSNQPQHF. The CDR3 bases are TGTGCCAGCAGGTTAGACAGGTCAAGCAATCAGCCCCAGCATTTT.

This chain links TRBV29-1 with TRBJ1-1, with TRBD1 matching 7 bases. CDR1 SQVTM and CDR2 ANQGSEA come from the germline V gene. The J segment lost 7 bases and the V segment lost 2 bases, leaving 1 base of the junction unmatched. This CDR3 spans 11 amino acids. Here the CDR3 DNA reads TGCAGCGTTGAAAGGGACAGTGAAGCTTTCTTT. It is translated as CSVERDSEAFF.

The chain carries TRBV27 and TRBJ1-4, with D unclear. Germline values: CDR1 MNHEY, CDR2 SMNVEV (reference sequence). The CDR3 runs 14 residues. Deletions cut 2 bases from V and 3 bases from J, with 7 bases between. CDR3 region: CASSLERSNEKLFF. CDR3 DNA: TGTGCCAGCAGTTTAGAACGGTCTAATGAAAAACTGTTTTTT.

This clone was detected once. The rearrangement joins TRBV6-6 to TRBJ2-7, with 8 bases lining up with TRBD2. CDR3 size: 16 residues. Germline CDR1 MNHNY, CDR2 SVGAGI (reference sequence). Germline trimming cut 0 bases from V and 7 bases from J; bases unmatched to any gene: 11. In DNA form, the CDR3 reads TGTGCCAGCAGTTACTCGTCTATTCCCCGGGGGGGAGAGCAGTACTTC. It translates to CASSYSSIPRGGEQYF.

The chain combines TRBV7-9 with TRBJ1-2, with 7 bases lining up with TRBD1. CDR1 is SEHNR and CDR2 is FQNEAQ in the germline V gene (reference sequence). J was trimmed by 3 bases and V by 2 bases; bases with no gene match: 9. The CDR3 is made up of 16 amino acids. The CDR3 DNA follows: TGTGCCAGCAGCTTACTAGGGGGCGCAATTCACTATGGCTACACCTTC. As protein: CASSLLGGAIHYGYTF.

This clone was detected only once. This chain links TRBV10-3 with TRBJ2-3; D call uncertain. V was cut by 4 bases and J by 3 bases, with 5 bases left in between. Per the germline V gene, CDR1 is ENHRY and CDR2 is SYGVKD. CDR3 size: 12 residues. CDR3: CAISVMTDTQYF. DNA of the CDR3: TGTGCCATCAGTGTTATGACAGATACGCAGTATTTT.

In this sample, this clone turned up a few times. The rearrangement joins TRBV27 to TRBJ1-1; D uncertain. CDR3 length equals 14 residues. V was shortened by 0 bases and J by 6 bases, with 11 bases between the two germline ends. Germline-derived CDR1 and CDR2 are MNHEY and SMNVEV (reference sequence). CDR3 loop: CASSLSLELPEAFF. The CDR3 bases are TGTGCCAGCAGTTTATCCCTAGAGCTTCCTGAAGCTTTCTTT.

The chain links TRBV27 to TRBJ2-3, with 10 bases fitting TRBD1. The CDR3 totals 14 residues. CDR1 and CDR2 from the germline V gene are MNHEY and SMNVEV (reference sequence). J was trimmed by 0 bases and V by 8 bases; bases with no gene match: 2. CDR3 region: CASQTGGSTDTQYF. In DNA, the CDR3 is TGTGCCAGCCAGACAGGGGGCAGCACAGATACGCAGTATTTT.

V usage is TRBV5-4 and J usage is TRBJ2-5; tentative D call: TRBD2 (6 bases). The germline CDR1 and CDR2 sequences are SGHNT and YYREEE (reference sequence). The V and J ends lost 4 bases and 4 bases respectively, with 17 bases between them. The CDR3 sequence is 15 residues long. The CDR3 reads CASSPRAGTGETQYF. In DNA, the CDR3 is TGTGCCAGCAGCCCGAGGGCGGGAACGGGAGAGACCCAGTACTTC. The variable domain in full, completed from reference TRBV5-4 and TRBJ2-5, reads ETGVTQSPTHLIKTRGQQVTLRCSSQSGHNTVSWYQQALGQGPQFIFQYYREEENGRGNFPPRFSGLQFPNYSSELNVNALELDDSALYLCASSPRAGTGETQYFGPGTRLLVL.

This chain connects TRBV11-3 to TRBJ2-5; D gene uncertain. The CDR3 has 14 residues. The V end lost 0 bases, the J end lost 1 base, and 6 bases lay between the germline ends. CDR1 is SGHNT, CDR2 YENEEA, per germline. The CDR3 sequence: CASSLDLFQETQYF. CDR3 DNA sequence: TGTGCCAGCAGCTTAGATTTATTCCAAGAGACCCAGTACTTC.

V usage is TRBV7-9 and J usage is TRBJ2-1, with 8 bases lining up with TRBD2. Unmatched junction bases numbered 8, after V lost 4 bases and J lost 6 bases. The germline gives CDR1 SEHNR, CDR2 FQNEAQ (reference sequence). The CDR3 length is 15 residues. The CDR3 sequence is CASSSREVEPNEQFF. The CDR3 bases are TGTGCCAGCAGCTCGCGGGAGGTTGAGCCCAATGAGCAGTTCTTC.

The rearrangement uses TRBV7-9 and TRBJ1-1, with a possible D match to TRBD1 (5 bases). Trimming pared 2 bases from V and 3 bases from J, leaving 13 bases between. The V gene's germline CDR1 is SEHNR and CDR2 FQNEAQ (reference sequence). This CDR3 is 15 amino acids long. This CDR3 reads CASSLPLTEDTEAFF. Written as DNA, the CDR3 is TGTGCCAGCAGCTTACCCCTGACAGAAGACACTGAAGCTTTCTTT.

The chain links TRBV6-5 to TRBJ2-6; the D call may be TRBD1 or TRBD2 (5 bases each). V dropped 10 bases and J dropped 0 bases, with 13 bases sitting between them. The CDR3 is 15 amino acids. Per germline, CDR1 MNHEY and CDR2 SVGAGI. CDR3 DNA sequence: TGTGCCACCAGGGACGACTACTCTGGGGCCAACGTCCTGACTTTC. Translation gives CATRDDYSGANVLTF.

The chain couples TRBV7-9 to TRBJ2-6; maybe TRBD1 (6 bases). The CDR3 extends over 14 amino acids. Germline-derived CDR1 and CDR2 are SEHNR and FQNEAQ (reference sequence). Trimming took 6 bases from V and 2 from J, leaving 8 bases between them. For the CDR3, the DNA is TGTGCCAGCAGGGCAGGGGCTGGGGCCAACGTCCTGACTTTC. Protein product: CASRAGAGANVLTF.

The chain recombines TRBV10-1 with TRBJ2-3; TRBD2 agrees at 7 bases. This CDR3 region has 16 residues. Germline CDR1 reads WNHNN; CDR2 reads SYGVQD (reference sequence). Germline trimming cut 0 bases from V and 1 base from J; bases unmatched to any gene: 4. The CDR3 region is CASSESGGSRTDTQYF. The CDR3 DNA reads as TGCGCCAGCAGTGAGTCTGGCGGGAGCCGCACAGATACGCAGTATTTT.